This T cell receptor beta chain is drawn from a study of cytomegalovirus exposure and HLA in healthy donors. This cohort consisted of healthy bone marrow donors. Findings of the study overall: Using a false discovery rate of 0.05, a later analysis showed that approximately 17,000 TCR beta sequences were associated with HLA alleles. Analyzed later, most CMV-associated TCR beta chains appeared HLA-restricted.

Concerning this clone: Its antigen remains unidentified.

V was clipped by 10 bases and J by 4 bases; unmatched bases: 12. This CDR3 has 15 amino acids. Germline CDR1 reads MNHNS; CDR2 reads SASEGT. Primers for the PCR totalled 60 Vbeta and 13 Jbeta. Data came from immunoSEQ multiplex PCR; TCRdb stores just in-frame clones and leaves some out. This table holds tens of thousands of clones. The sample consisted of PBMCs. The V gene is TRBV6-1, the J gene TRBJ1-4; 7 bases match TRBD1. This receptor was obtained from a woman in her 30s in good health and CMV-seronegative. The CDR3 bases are TGTGCCACAGCTCGCGGGACAGCCAATAATGAAAAACTGTTTTTT. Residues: CATARGTANNEKLFF.